A selection of T cell receptor beta chains follows, all from one sample in a study of blood T cell repertoires in COVID-19. Repertoires were generated with immunoSEQ multiplex PCR, while TCRdb's copy carries only in-frame clones and drops some. This table holds tens of thousands of clones, 75% to 85% found once. The sequenced sample was peripheral blood. The receptors derive from a woman older than 75 with acute or convalescent COVID-19. Both conserved end residues are part of each CDR3. The order of the fields is D gene, V gene, clone size, J gene, CDR3 DNA, CDR3 protein. D genes are given only for firm matches. Clone size is given for some rows only: seen once, a few or many times, or a class if the clone is expanded.

-,TRBV7-9,-,TRBJ1-6,TGTGCCAGCAGCTTTGGACTTCACCGGAACCTCCACTTT,CASSFGLHRNLHF
TRBD1,TRBV27,-,TRBJ2-7,TGTGCCAGCAGGCGGGACAGGAACTACGAGCAGTACTTC,CASRRDRNYEQYF
TRBD1,TRBV11-2,-,TRBJ1-5,TGTGCCAGCAGCTTAACGACAGGGGGTTTTCAGCCCCAGCATTTT,CASSLTTGGFQPQHF
TRBD2,TRBV6-5,once,TRBJ2-2,TGTGCCAGCAGTTACACGGGAGGGCCCGACGGGGAGCTGTTTTTT,CASSYTGGPDGELFF
-,TRBV14,-,TRBJ1-5,TGTGCCAGCAGCCCCCGTCCCGGAGACTATAGCAATCAGCCCCAGCATTTT,CASSPRPGDYSNQPQHF
-,TRBV5-1,-,TRBJ1-3,TGCGCCAGCAGCTTGGATTCGGTGCTCTCTGGAAACACCATATATTTT,CASSLDSVLSGNTIYF
TRBD1,TRBV11-1,-,TRBJ2-1,TGTGCCAGCAGCGGAGCAGGGGGCTCCTACAATGAGCAGTTCTTC,CASSGAGGSYNEQFF
TRBD2,TRBV5-4,-,TRBJ2-2,TGTGCCAGCAGGACGATAGCGGGAGGGAGGGGAGGCACCGGGGAGCTGTTTTTT,CASRTIAGGRGGTGELFF
-,TRBV6-2/TRBV6-3,-,TRBJ2-1,TGTGCCAGCAGTTTATGGCTAGTGGACAATGAGCAGTTCTTC,CASSLWLVDNEQFF
TRBD1,TRBV5-1,-,TRBJ2-2,TGCGCCAGCAGCTTGGGACAGGGGGACACCGGGGAGCTGTTTTTT,CASSLGQGDTGELFF
-,TRBV6-1,few,TRBJ1-5,TGTGCCAGCAGTGCCCAACAGGGCCTTAATAGCAATCAGCCCCAGCATTTT,CASSAQQGLNSNQPQHF
-,TRBV12-3/TRBV12-4,-,TRBJ1-5,TGTGCCAGCAGTTACAGGGAAAATCAGCCCCAGCATTTT,CASSYRENQPQHF
TRBD1,TRBV10-3,-,TRBJ2-5,TGTGCCATCAGTGAGCCCCAGACAGGGAAAGAGACCCAGTACTTC,CAISEPQTGKETQYF
TRBD2,TRBV15,-,TRBJ2-7,TGTGCCACCAGCAGAGGCCAGGGACTAGCGGACGAGCAGTACTTC,CATSRGQGLADEQYF
-,TRBV7-9,-,TRBJ2-3,TGTGCCAGCAGCCCCCGGGGTAGCGGCGCGGGGTATACGCAGTATTTT,CASSPRGSGAGYTQYF
TRBD1,TRBV5-1,-,TRBJ1-2,TGCGCCAGCAGCAGCACAGGGGCTGGTTTAGGCTACACCTTC,CASSSTGAGLGYTF
TRBD2,TRBV7-9,once,TRBJ2-4,TGTGCCAGCAGCTTAGGACTAGCGGGAAACATTCAGTACTTC,CASSLGLAGNIQYF
-,TRBV6-5,-,TRBJ2-5,TGTGCCAGCAGAAGACAGGGAGGTTGGGAAGAGACCCAGTACTTC,CASRRQGGWEETQYF
TRBD2,TRBV11-2,-,TRBJ2-5,TGTGCCAGCAGCCCCGGACTAGCGGGAGGGGTTGAAGAGACCCAGTACTTC,CASSPGLAGGVEETQYF
TRBD1,TRBV9,-,TRBJ2-7,TGTGCCAGCAGCGCTTGGGACAGGGAGATTGGGGAGCAGTACTTC,CASSAWDREIGEQYF
-,TRBV18,-,TRBJ1-5,TGTGCCAGCTCACCAGAGGCACGGTACAATCAGCCCCAGCATTTT,CASSPEARYNQPQHF
-,TRBV19,-,TRBJ1-2,TGTGCCAGTAGTATGCGGAACTATGGCTACACCTTC,CASSMRNYGYTF
-,TRBV14,-,TRBJ1-4,TGTGCCAGCAGCCAAGATTCCAGGGTGGTGTTTTTT,CASSQDSRVVFF
TRBD2,TRBV7-8,-,TRBJ2-1,TGTGCCAGCAGCTCAGCGGGACTAGCTAGTGAGCAGTTCTTC,CASSSAGLASEQFF
TRBD1,TRBV12-3/TRBV12-4,few,TRBJ1-1,TGTGCCAGCAGTGACAACAGGGGAACTGAAGCTTTCTTT,CASSDNRGTEAFF
-,TRBV24-1,-,TRBJ2-3,TGTGCCACCAGTGAGGGGACTTCTGCTGGTGATACGCAGTATTTT,CATSEGTSAGDTQYF
-,TRBV7-2,-,TRBJ2-3,TGTGCCAGCAGCCCACGGGGAGATACGCAGTATTTT,CASSPRGDTQYF
TRBD2,TRBV27,-,TRBJ2-1,TGTGCCAGCAGGAAAAGCGGGAGTTCCTACAATGAGCAGTTCTTC,CASRKSGSSYNEQFF
TRBD1,TRBV19,-,TRBJ1-6,TGTGCCAGTAGTGTGCGACAGGGCTCCGATAATTCACCCCTCCACTTT,CASSVRQGSDNSPLHF
TRBD1,TRBV7-7,-,TRBJ2-3,TGTGCTAGCAGCCGGGACAGGGGAGATACGCAGTATTTT,CASSRDRGDTQYF
-,TRBV6-5,-,TRBJ1-3,TGTGCCAGCAGTCTGTTAGCCGGAAACACCATATATTTT,CASSLLAGNTIYF
-,TRBV18,-,TRBJ2-6,TGTGCCAGCTCACCACTCCCAGGGTCAACCTCTGGGGCCAACGTCCTGACTTTC,CASSPLPGSTSGANVLTF
-,TRBV3-1/TRBV3-2,-,TRBJ1-2,TGTGCCAGCAGCCGCATGGACGAGGGTGGCTACACCTTC,CASSRMDEGGYTF
TRBD2,TRBV3-1/TRBV3-2,-,TRBJ2-1,TGTGCCAGCAGCCAAGTACTCCCGGGACTAGCGGGAGGGCCGTTTACTGAGCAGTTCTTC,CASSQVLPGLAGGPFTEQFF
-,TRBV28,-,TRBJ2-5,TGTGCCAGCAGTAGGGGAGAGACCCAGTACTTC,CASSRGETQYF
-,TRBV13,-,TRBJ2-5,TGTGCCAGCAGCTTTTTCCAGGAGACCCAGTACTTC,CASSFFQETQYF
TRBD2,TRBV5-1,-,TRBJ2-5,TGCGCCAGCAGCCTTTTTAGCGGGAGGGAAGAGACCCAGTACTTC,CASSLFSGREETQYF
TRBD1,TRBV16,-,TRBJ2-7,TGTGCCAGCAGCCAAAACAGGGGTGCCGAGCAGTACTTC,CASSQNRGAEQYF
TRBD1,TRBV5-1,few,TRBJ2-7,TGCGCCAGCAGCTTCGGACAGGGGGAACGCTACGAGCAGTACTTC,CASSFGQGERYEQYF
TRBD2,TRBV11-3,-,TRBJ2-2,TGTGCCAGCAGCTTTGTTGGACTAGCGTCGACCGGGGAGCTGTTTTTT,CASSFVGLASTGELFF
TRBD1,TRBV9,-,TRBJ1-1,TGTGCCAGCAGCGTAGGGACAGGGGCGAACACTGAAGCTTTCTTT,CASSVGTGANTEAFF
TRBD2,TRBV19,-,TRBJ2-7,TGTGCCAGTAGTTCTCGACTAGCCCCCTACGAGCAGTACTTC,CASSSRLAPYEQYF
TRBD1,TRBV6-6,-,TRBJ1-6,TGTGCCAGCAGTCACCGACAGGGGTCGGCTAATTCACCCCTCCACTTT,CASSHRQGSANSPLHF
TRBD1,TRBV10-3,-,TRBJ2-5,TGTGCCATCAGACCGGGACAGGAAGAGACCCAGTACTTC,CAIRPGQEETQYF
TRBD1,TRBV7-2,-,TRBJ2-5,TGTGCCAGCAGCTTTACCGGGACAGGGGGCTATGAGACCCAGTACTTC,CASSFTGTGGYETQYF
-,TRBV25-1,-,TRBJ1-1,TGTGCCAGCAGTGCCCCCGGGAGGGGTCGGGAAGCTTTCTTT,CASSAPGRGREAFF
TRBD2,TRBV5-1,many,TRBJ2-2,TGCGCCAGCAGCTTGACCGGGACTAGCAGCTACACCGGGGAGCTGTTTTTT,CASSLTGTSSYTGELFF
TRBD1,TRBV28,-,TRBJ2-4,TGTGCCAGCAGTCCGGGACAGGGTGACATTCAGTACTTC,CASSPGQGDIQYF
-,TRBV12-2,-,TRBJ1-5,TGTGCAAGTCGCTTAGGCCCGGGACAGGGCGGTGAGCCCCAGCATTTT,CASRLGPGQGGEPQHF